This T cell receptor (beta chain) was sequenced for a study of read filtering for tumor transcriptome and immune sequencing. About the study: The cohort had 17 to 20 men and some 13 women aged roughly 45 to 90, mean about 66 years. R-ISS stage counts were 8 for I, about 15 for II, 6 or 7 for III. Study conclusions and caveats: Sorted CD138-negative bone marrow cells were not purified T cells. Single-read clonotypes: roughly 82% of IR-seq clonotypes (roughly 4% of reads), roughly 70% of RNA-seq clonotypes (roughly 43% of reads).

This clonotype was counted many times. Antigen unknown. The library was built from around 380 ng RNA with molecular barcoded adaptors for alpha/delta and beta/gamma chains. TCRdb reanalysed the reads using MiXCR and keeps one entry per CDR3 protein. Of tens of thousands of distinct CDR3 sequences in the sample, approximately 13% were seen once. The length of the CDR3 is 11 residues. V was shortened by 5 bases and J by 10 bases, with 9 bases between the two germline ends. What was sequenced was a population of CD138-negative cells sorted from bone marrow. The TCR was taken from a donor aged 40 or older with multiple myeloma. The chain carries TRBV12-3 or TRBV12-4 and TRBJ2-1, with D unresolved. The CDR3 region has the DNA TGTGCCAGCAGTCCCAGGAACGAGCAGTTCTTC. Residues: CASSPRNEQFF.